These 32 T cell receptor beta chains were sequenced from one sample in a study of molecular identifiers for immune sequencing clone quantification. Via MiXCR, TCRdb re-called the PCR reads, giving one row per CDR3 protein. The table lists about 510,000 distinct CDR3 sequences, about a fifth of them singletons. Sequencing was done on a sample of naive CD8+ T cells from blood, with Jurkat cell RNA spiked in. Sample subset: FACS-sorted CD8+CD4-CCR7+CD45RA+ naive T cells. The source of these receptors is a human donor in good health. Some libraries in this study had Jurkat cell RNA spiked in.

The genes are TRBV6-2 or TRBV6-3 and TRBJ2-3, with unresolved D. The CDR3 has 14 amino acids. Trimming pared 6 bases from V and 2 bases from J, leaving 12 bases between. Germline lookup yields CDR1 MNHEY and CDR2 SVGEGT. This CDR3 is CASSFYTYTDTQYF. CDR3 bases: TGTGCCAGCAGCTTCTATACATACACAGATACGCAGTATTTT.

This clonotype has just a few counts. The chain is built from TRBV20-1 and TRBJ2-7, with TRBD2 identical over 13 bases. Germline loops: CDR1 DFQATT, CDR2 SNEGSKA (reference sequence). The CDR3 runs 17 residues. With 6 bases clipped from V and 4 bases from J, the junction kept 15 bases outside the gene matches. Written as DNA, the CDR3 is TGCAGTGCCCCCCGCGGGACTAGCGGGGAGGAATTATACGAGCAGTACTTC. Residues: CSAPRGTSGEELYEQYF.

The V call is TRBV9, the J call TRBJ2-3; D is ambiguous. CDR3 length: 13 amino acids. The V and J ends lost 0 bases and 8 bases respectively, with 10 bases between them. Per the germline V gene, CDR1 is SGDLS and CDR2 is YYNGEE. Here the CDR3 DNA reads TGTGCCAGCAGCGTAGATGAGTTCGGTACGCAGTATTTT. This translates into CASSVDEFGTQYF.

CDR3 nucleotides: TGTGCCAGCAGCCCTCCCTCGGACAGCTATGGCTACACCTTC. Protein product: CASSPPSDSYGYTF. The rearrangement joins TRBV13 to TRBJ1-2; a possible D gene is TRBD1 (6 bases). Trimming removed 5 bases at V and 4 bases at J, with 14 bases between. CDR3 length: 14 amino acids. The germline V gene encodes CDR1 PRHDT and CDR2 FYEKMQ (reference sequence).

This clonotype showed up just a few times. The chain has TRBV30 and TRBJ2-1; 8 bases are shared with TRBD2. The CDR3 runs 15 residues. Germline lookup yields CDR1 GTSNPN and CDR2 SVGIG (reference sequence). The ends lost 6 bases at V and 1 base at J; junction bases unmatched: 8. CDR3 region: CACNSGIESYNEQFF. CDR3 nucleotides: TGTGCCTGTAATAGCGGGATTGAATCCTACAATGAGCAGTTCTTC.

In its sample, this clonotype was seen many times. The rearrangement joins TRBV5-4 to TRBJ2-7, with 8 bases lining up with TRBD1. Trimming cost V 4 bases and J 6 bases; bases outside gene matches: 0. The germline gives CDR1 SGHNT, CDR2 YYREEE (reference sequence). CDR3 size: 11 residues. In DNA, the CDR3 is TGTGCCAGCAGCACAGGGGGCGAGCAGTACTTC. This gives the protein CASSTGGEQYF.

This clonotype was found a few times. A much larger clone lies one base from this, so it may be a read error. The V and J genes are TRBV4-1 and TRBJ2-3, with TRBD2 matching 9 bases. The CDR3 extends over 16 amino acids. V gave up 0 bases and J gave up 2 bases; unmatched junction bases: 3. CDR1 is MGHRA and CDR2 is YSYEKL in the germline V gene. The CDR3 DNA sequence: TGCGCCAGCAGCCAAGATCCTAGCGGGATCACAGATACGCAGTATTTT. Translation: CASSQDPSGITDTQYF.

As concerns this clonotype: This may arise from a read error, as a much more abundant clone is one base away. CDR3 in DNA: TGTGCCAGTAGTAAATCCGGCGGCATAGGGGACCACGAGCAGTACTTC. Translating gives CASSKSGGIGDHEQYF. The chain couples TRBV19 to TRBJ2-7; either TRBD1 or TRBD2 may fit D (5 bases each). CDR1 LNHDA and CDR2 SQIVND come from the germline V gene (reference sequence). Trimming stripped 4 bases from V and 5 bases from J, with 21 bases between. The CDR3 totals 16 residues.

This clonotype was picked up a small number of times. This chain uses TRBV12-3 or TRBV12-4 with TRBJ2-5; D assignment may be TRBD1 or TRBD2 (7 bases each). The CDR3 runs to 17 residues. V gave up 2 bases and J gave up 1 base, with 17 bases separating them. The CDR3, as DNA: TGTGCCAGCAGTTTATGGGGAGGGGGCCCTCTCCAAGAGACCCAGTACTTC. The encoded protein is CASSLWGGGPLQETQYF.

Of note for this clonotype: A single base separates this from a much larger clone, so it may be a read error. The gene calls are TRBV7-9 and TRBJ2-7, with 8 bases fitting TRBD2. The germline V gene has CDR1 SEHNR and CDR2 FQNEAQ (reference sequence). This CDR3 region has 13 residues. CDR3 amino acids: CASSLPGGHERYF. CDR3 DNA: TGTGCCAGCAGCCTACCGGGAGGGCACGAGCGGTACTTC. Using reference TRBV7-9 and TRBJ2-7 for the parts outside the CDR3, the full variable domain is DTGVSQNPRHKITKRGQNVTFRCDPISEHNRLYWYRQTLGQGPEFLTYFQNEAQLEKSRLLSDRFSAERPKGSFSTLEIQRTEQGDSAMYLCASSLPGGHERYFGPGTRLTVT.

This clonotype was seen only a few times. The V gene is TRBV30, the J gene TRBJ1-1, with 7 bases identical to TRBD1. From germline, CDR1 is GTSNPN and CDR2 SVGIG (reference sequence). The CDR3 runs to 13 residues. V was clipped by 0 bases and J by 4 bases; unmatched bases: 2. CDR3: CAWSVTGATEAFF. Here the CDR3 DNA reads TGTGCCTGGAGTGTAACAGGGGCCACTGAAGCTTTCTTT.

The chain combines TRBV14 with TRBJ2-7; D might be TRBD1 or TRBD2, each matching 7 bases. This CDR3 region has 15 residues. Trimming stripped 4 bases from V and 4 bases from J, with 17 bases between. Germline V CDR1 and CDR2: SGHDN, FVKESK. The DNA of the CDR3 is TGTGCCAGCAGCCCCAGGGGGGGGGCGTCATACGAGCAGTACTTC. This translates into CASSPRGGASYEQYF.

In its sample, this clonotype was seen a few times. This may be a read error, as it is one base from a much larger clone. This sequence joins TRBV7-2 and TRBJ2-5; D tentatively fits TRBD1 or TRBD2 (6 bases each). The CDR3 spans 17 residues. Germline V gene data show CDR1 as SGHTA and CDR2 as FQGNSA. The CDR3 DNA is TGTGCCTGCAGCCAACCTGCCTGGGGGGCGTTTGTAGAGACCCAGTACTTC. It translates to CACSQPAWGAFVETQYF.

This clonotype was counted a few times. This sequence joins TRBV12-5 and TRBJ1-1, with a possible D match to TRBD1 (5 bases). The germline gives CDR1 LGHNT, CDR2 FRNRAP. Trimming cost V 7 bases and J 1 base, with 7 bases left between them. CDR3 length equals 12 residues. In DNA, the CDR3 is TGTGCTAGTGCAACAGGGAACACTGAAGCTTTCTTT. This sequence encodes CASATGNTEAFF.

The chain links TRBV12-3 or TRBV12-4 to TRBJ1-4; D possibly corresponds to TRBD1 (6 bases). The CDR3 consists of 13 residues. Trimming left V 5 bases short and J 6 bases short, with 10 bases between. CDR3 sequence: CASSPGVDEKLFF. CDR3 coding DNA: TGTGCCAGCAGTCCAGGGGTGGATGAAAAACTGTTTTTT.

CDR3 in amino acids: CASSMFGGGIYEQYF. The CDR3 nucleotides are TGTGCCAGTAGTATGTTCGGCGGGGGGATCTACGAGCAGTACTTC. The chain is built from TRBV19 and TRBJ2-7; 8 bases agree with TRBD2. Germline V lookup: CDR1 LNHDA, CDR2 SQIVND (reference sequence). After removal of 3 bases from V and 3 bases from J, the junction contained 7 bases not matched to a gene. The CDR3 is 15 amino acids. Combining the CDR3 with reference TRBV19 and TRBJ2-7 gives the whole variable domain DGGITQSPKYLFRKEGQNVTLSCEQNLNHDAMYWYRQDPGQGLRLIYYSQIVNDFQKGDIAEGYSVSREKKESFPLTVTSAQKNPTAFYLCASSMFGGGIYEQYFGPGTRLTVT.

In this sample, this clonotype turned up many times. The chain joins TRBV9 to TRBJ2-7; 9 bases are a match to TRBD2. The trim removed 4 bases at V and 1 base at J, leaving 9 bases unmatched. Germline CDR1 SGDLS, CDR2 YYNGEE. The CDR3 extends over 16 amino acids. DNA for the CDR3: TGTGCCAGCAGCCCAGGTTGGGGACTAGCATCCTACGAGCAGTACTTC. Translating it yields CASSPGWGLASYEQYF.

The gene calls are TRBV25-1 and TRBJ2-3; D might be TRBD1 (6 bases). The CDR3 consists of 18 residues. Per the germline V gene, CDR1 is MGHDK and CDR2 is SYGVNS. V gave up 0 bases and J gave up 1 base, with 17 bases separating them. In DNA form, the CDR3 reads TGTGCCAGCAGTGAATATTTAGCAGGGGCGCGAGGCACAGATACGCAGTATTTT. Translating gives CASSEYLAGARGTDTQYF.

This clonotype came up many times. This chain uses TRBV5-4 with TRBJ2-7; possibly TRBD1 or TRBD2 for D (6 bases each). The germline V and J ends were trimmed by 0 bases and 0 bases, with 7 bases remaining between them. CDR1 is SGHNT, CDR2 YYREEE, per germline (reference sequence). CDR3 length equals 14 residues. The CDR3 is CASSLGGASYEQYF. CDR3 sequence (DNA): TGTGCCAGCAGCTTGGGGGGGGCCTCCTACGAGCAGTACTTC.

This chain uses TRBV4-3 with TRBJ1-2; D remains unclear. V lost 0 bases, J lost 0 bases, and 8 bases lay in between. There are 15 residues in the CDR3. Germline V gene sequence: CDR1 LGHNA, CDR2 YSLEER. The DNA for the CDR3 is TGCGCCAGCAGCCAAGATCGAACAACTAACTATGGCTACACCTTC. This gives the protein CASSQDRTTNYGYTF.

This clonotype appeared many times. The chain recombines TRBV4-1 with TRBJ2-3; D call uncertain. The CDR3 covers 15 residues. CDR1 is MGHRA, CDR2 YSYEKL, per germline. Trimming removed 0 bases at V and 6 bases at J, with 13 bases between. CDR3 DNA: TGCGCCAGCAGCCAAGATGGGCCCCCCGGGGATACGCAGTATTTT. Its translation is CASSQDGPPGDTQYF.

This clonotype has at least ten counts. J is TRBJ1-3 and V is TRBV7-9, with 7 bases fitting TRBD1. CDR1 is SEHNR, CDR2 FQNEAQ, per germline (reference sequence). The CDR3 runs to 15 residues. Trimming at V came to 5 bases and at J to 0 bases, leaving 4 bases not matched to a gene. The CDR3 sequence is CASSPRTGSGNTIYF. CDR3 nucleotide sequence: TGTGCCAGCAGCCCAAGGACAGGCTCTGGAAACACCATATATTTT.

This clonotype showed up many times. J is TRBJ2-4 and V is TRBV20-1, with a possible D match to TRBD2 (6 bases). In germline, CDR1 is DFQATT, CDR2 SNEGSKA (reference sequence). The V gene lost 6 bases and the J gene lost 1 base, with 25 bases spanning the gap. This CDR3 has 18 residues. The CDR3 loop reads CSARGRRDADVAKNIQYF. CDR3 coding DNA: TGCAGTGCGAGGGGACGGCGGGATGCTGATGTCGCCAAAAACATTCAGTACTTC.

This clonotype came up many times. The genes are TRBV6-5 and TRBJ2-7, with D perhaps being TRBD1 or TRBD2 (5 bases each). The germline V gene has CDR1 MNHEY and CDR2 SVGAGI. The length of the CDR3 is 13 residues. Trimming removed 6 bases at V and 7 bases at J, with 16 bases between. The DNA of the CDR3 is TGTGCCAGCAGCCCTGGGACGTCGGTAGAGCAGTACTTC. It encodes CASSPGTSVEQYF.

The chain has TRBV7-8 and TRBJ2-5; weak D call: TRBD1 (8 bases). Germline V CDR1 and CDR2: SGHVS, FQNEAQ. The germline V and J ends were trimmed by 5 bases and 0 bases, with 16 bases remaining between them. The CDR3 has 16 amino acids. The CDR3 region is CASSRSGTGYQETQYF. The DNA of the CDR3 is TGTGCCAGCAGCCGGAGCGGGACAGGATACCAAGAGACCCAGTACTTC.

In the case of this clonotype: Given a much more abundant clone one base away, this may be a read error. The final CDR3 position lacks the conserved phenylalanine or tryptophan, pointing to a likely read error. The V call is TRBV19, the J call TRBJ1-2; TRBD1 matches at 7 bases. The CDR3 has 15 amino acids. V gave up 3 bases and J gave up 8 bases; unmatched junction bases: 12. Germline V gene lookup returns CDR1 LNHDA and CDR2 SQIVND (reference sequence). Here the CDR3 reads CASSILPLDRTGYTS. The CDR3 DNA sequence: TGTGCCAGTAGTATTTTGCCCCTGGACAGGACCGGCTACACCTCC.

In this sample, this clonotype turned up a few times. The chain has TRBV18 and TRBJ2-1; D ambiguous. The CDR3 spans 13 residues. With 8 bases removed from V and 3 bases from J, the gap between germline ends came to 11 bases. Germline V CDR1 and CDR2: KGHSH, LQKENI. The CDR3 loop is CASHPVSYNEQFF. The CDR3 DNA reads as TGTGCCAGCCATCCCGTGAGCTACAATGAGCAGTTCTTC. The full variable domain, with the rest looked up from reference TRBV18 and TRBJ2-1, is NAGVMQNPRHLVRRRGQEARLRCSPMKGHSHVYWYRQLPEEGLKFMVYLQKENIIDESGMPKERFSAEFPKEGPSILRIQQVVRGDSAAYFCASHPVSYNEQFFGPGTRLTVL.

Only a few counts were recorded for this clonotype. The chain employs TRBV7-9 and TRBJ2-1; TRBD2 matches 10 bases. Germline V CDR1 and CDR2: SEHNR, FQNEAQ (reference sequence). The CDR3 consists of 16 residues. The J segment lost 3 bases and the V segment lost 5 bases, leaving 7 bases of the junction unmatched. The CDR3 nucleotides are TGTGCCAGCAGCCCACTAGCGGGGAAACTCTACAATGAGCAGTTCTTC. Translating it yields CASSPLAGKLYNEQFF.

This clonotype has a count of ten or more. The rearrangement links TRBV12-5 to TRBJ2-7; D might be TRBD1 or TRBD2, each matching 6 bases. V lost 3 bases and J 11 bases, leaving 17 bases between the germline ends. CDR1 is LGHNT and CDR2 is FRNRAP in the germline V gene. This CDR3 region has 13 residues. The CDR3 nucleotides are TGTGCTAGTGGTTTTCTGGGGGGCGCGAGGGAGTACTTC. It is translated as CASGFLGGAREYF.

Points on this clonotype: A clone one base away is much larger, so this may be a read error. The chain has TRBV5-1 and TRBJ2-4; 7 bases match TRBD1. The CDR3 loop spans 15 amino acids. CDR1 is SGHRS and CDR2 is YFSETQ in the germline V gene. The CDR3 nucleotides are TGCGCCAACAGCCCCGTGACAGGGTCAGAAAACATTCAGTACTTC. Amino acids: CANSPVTGSENIQYF. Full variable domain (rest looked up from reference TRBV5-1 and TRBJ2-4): KAGVTQTPRYLIKTRGQQVTLSCSPISGHRSVSWYQQTPGQGLQFLFEYFSETQRNKGNFPGRFSGRQFSNSRSEMNVSTLELGDSALYLCANSPVTGSENIQYFGAGTRLSVL.

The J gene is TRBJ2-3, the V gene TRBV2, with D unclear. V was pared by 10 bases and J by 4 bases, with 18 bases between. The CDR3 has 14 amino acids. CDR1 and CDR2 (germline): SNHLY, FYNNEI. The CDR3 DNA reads TGTGCCACGGTCGATCCCGCACGGGCAGATACGCAGTATTTT. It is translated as CATVDPARADTQYF. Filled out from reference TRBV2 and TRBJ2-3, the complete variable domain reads EPEVTQTPSHQVTQMGQEVILRCVPISNHLYFYWYRQILGQKVEFLVSFYNNEISEKSEIFDDQFSVERPDGSNFTLKIRSTKLEDSAMYFCATVDPARADTQYFGPGTRLTVL.

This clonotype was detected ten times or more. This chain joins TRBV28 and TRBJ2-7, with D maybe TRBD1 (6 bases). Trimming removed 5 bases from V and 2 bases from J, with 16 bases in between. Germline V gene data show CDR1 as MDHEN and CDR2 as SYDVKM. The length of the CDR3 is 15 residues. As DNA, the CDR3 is TGTGCCAGCAGTCTACGCAGGGGACCGACCTACGAGCAGTACTTC. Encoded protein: CASSLRRGPTYEQYF.